The entry that follows covers one T cell receptor (beta chain) sequence. Its antigen is not identified. This specimen comes from a study of cytomegalovirus exposure and HLA in healthy donors. PCR amplification relied on 60 Vbeta primers (plus 13 Jbeta primers). Source study methods: In a later analysis, about 9.9 million of 65 million to 80 million unique beta chains occurred in at least two donors. Assay used: immunoSEQ multiplex PCR; TCRdb lists only in-frame clones, some missing. The V and J calls and clone size were taken over from that table, and D and trimming were inferred from the DNA. This table holds about 170,000 clones, 70% to 90% found once. The germline V gene has CDR1 MGHRA and CDR2 YSYEKL. J was trimmed by 3 bases and V by 6 bases; bases with no gene match: 20. There are 20 residues in the CDR3. The study, taken as a whole, reports: Later analysis identified a missense DCLRE1C variant that was linked to TCR beta V- and J-gene trimming. Generally TCR sequences proved uncommon, though certain public TCRs appeared in numerous donors.

This chain connects TRBV4-1 to TRBJ2-3; 11 bases match TRBD1. This receptor was taken from a male donor in good health and CMV-seronegative. Sequencing input: PBMCs. CDR3 sequence (DNA): TGCGCCAGCAGGTCCCAAGGGGGAGGACTTTGGGACAGGGGGACAGATACGCAGTATTTT. Its protein product is CASRSQGGGLWDRGTDTQYF.